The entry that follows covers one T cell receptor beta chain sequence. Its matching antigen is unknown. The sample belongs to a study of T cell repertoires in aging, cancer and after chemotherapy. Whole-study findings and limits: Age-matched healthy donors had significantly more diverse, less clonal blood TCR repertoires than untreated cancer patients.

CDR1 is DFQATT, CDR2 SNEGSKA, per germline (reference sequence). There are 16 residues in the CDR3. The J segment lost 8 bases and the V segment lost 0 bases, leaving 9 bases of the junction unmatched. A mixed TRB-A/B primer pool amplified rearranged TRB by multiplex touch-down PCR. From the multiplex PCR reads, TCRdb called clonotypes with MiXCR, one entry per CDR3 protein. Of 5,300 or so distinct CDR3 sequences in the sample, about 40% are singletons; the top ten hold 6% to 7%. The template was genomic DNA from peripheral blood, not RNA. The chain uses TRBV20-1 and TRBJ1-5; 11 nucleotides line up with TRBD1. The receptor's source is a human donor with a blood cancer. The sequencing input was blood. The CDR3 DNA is TGCAGTGCTAGAGATTACCGGGACAGGGGGTTTAAGCCCCAGCATTTT. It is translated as CSARDYRDRGFKPQHF.